This entry concerns a single T cell receptor (beta chain). Which antigen it targets is not known. Compared with germline, one end of the junction differs, possibly owing to a read error. These data originate in a study of blood T cell repertoires in COVID-19 (dated by TCRdb to 2020 to 2021). In terms of the full investigation: Collaborator samples came from the United States, Italy and Spain and covered acute and convalescent phases of COVID-19. Samples came from the ongoing ImmuneRACE study (first 160 participants) plus 1,254 subjects from 6 global collaborators. Where available, HLA class I and class II types were taken from metadata supplied by the sample provider and were not determined by assay-based typing. The dataset comprised deeply sampled blood TCRbeta repertoires from subjects exposed to, actively infected with, or recovered from COVID-19. The repertoires were released in a freely available public database intended as a resource for research on the immune response to SARS-CoV-2. Nearly every sample came with metadata listing a de-identified subject ID, COVID-19 status, age in years and sex. The material from the prospective study consisted of cDNA or gDNA derived from T cells, B-cell-depleted T cells, or PBMCs. Results the study describes overall, beyond this receptor: The amount of clinical and demographic metadata varied by source and participant and was provided uncurated.

The CDR3 starts with the cysteine, ends with the phenylalanine, and has 13 residues. Kept here is only the CDR3 DNA, which spans 39 bases and is read in frame from base 1. Reading the germline V gene (reference sequence) gives CDR1 LGHDT and CDR2 YNNKEL. At one collaborating source in Seattle, patients were enrolled during active infection and were followed longitudinally through the course of disease. Each collaborating institution followed its own protocols to collect whole blood in K2EDTA tubes. For TCRbeta analysis, collaborator samples were shipped as frozen whole blood, as isolated PBMCs, or as DNA extracted from either sample type. TCRbeta CDR3 regions were amplified from genomic DNA by means of the immunoSEQ Assay, a bias-controlled multiplex PCR. The paper's processing steps were these. Within the assay, amplification of reference gene primers was used to estimate how many nucleated cells each sample contained. To quantify the absolute abundance of each unique TCRbeta CDR3 rearrangement, sequence reads were collapsed and filtered. For each sample, productive Simpson clonality was calculated by taking the square root of Simpson's diversity index across productive rearrangements. The clones in this table, taken by TCRdb from immuneACCESS, are in-frame only. Not every clone is retained; where verified, under half of the shortfall comes from an unresolved V gene, and the cause of the rest is unknown. V, J and clone size reflect that table, while D and trimming were determined from the DNA. The sample table holds about 210,000 clones, of which 85% were seen once. Of the sample, 2.4% is held by the ten largest clones.

The sequence came from a woman in her 70s with COVID-19, enrolled during active disease. Sequenced input: peripheral blood. This chain is built from TRBV3-1 (or the pseudogene TRBV3-2) and TRBJ2-1; tentative D gene TRBD1, with 5 bases matching. The CDR3 region reads CASSQVTATEQIF. The DNA reads as follows: TGTGCCAGCAGCCAAGTTACGGCGACAGAGCAGATCTTC.